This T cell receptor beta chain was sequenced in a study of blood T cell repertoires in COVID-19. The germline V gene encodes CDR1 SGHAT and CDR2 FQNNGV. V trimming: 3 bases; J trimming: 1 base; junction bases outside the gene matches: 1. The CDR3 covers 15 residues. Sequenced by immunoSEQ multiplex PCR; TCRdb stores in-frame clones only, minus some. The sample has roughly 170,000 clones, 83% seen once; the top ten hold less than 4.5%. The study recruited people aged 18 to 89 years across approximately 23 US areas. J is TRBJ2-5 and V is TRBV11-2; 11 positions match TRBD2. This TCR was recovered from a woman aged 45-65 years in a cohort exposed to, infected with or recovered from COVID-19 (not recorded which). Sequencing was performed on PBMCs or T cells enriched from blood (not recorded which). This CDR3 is CASSFLAGGQETQYF. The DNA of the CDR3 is TGTGCCAGCAGCTTCCTAGCGGGGGGCCAAGAGACCCAGTACTTC.